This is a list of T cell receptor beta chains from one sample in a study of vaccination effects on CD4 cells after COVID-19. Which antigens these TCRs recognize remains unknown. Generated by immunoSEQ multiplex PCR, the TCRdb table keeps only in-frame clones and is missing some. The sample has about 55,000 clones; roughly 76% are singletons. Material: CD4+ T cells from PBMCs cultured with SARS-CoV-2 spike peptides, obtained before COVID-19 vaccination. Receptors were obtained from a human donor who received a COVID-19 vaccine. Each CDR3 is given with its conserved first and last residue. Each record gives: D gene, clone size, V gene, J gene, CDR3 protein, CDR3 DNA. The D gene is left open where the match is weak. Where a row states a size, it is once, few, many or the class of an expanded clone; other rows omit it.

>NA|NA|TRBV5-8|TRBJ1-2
CASSYQYGYTF
TGTGCCAGCAGCTACCAGTATGGCTACACCTTC
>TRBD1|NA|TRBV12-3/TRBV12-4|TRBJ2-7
CASTRQGSYEQYF
TGTGCCAGCACCCGACAGGGTAGCTACGAGCAGTACTTC
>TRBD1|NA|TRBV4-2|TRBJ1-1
CASSQVGNQGAGTEAFF
TGTGCCAGCAGCCAAGTCGGAAATCAGGGGGCCGGAACTGAAGCTTTCTTT
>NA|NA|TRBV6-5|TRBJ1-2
CASSLKGPNYGYTF
TGTGCCAGCAGTTTAAAGGGCCCCAACTATGGCTACACCTTC
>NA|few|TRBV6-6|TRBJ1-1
CASSYGSPTEAFF
TGTGCCAGCAGTTACGGGAGCCCGACTGAAGCTTTCTTT
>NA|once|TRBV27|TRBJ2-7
CASSSLGTTSYEQYF
TGTGCCAGCAGCTCGCTCGGGACAACCTCCTACGAGCAGTACTTC
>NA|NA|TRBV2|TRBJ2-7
CASSETPYEQYF
TGTGCCAGCAGTGAAACCCCCTACGAGCAGTACTTC
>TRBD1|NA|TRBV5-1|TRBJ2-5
CASRDPRTGAGETQYF
TGCGCCAGCCGCGATCCAAGGACAGGGGCCGGGGAGACCCAGTACTTC
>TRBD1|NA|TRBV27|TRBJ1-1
CASSLTGTGGLDTEAFF
TGTGCCAGCAGTTTGACCGGGACAGGGGGCCTGGACACTGAAGCTTTCTTT
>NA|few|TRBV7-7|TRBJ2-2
CASSSGVNTGELFF
TGTGCTAGCAGCTCTGGGGTGAACACCGGGGAGCTGTTTTTT
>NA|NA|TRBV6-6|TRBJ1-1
CASSYLGGGRAFF
TGTGCCAGCAGTTACCTTGGTGGGGGAAGAGCTTTCTTT
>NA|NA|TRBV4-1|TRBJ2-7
CASSQPRRGQPSYEQYF
TGCGCCAGCAGCCAACCTAGGCGCGGACAGCCTTCCTACGAGCAGTACTTC
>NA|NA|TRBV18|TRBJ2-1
CASSPSLFGGEQFF
TGTGCCAGCTCACCTTCCCTATTCGGGGGTGAGCAGTTCTTC
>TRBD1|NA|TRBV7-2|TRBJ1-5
CASSPGTAREPQHF
TGTGCCAGCAGCCCTGGGACAGCCCGGGAGCCCCAGCATTTT